A single sample gave rise to the 25 T cell receptor beta chains below, sequenced in a study of blood T cell repertoires in COVID-19. TCRdb's table, derived via immunoSEQ multiplex PCR, lists solely in-frame clones and lacks some. The sample lists some 110,000 clones, 82% occurring once. Sequenced input: peripheral blood. Source of these receptors: a man between 60 and 75 years old with acute or convalescent COVID-19.

The chain recombines TRBV6-5 with TRBJ1-4; 7 nucleotides match TRBD1. The CDR3 has 13 amino acids. V trimming: 5 bases; J trimming: 8 bases; junction bases outside the gene matches: 5. In germline, CDR1 is MNHEY, CDR2 SVGAGI. The CDR3 spells CASSLTGNEKLFF. The CDR3 region has the DNA TGTGCCAGCAGTCTGACAGGGAACGAAAAACTGTTTTTT.

The gene calls are TRBV6-2 or TRBV6-3 and TRBJ2-3; unclear D gene. The CDR3 is 12 amino acids. Per germline, CDR1 MNHEY and CDR2 SVGEGT. The V and J ends lost 4 bases and 3 bases respectively, with 5 bases between them. The CDR3, as DNA: TGTGCCAGCAGTTTAGCAACAGATACGCAGTATTTT. Translation gives CASSLATDTQYF.

This clone was recorded a few times. This sequence joins TRBV6-2 or TRBV6-3 and TRBJ2-3; 7 nucleotides match TRBD1. CDR1 and CDR2 from the germline V gene are MNHEY and SVGEGT. The CDR3 sequence is 15 residues long. With 5 bases clipped from V and 4 bases from J, the junction kept 9 bases outside the gene matches. The CDR3 nucleotides read TGTGCCAGCAGTCCACGCCTGACAGGGCCAGATACGCAGTATTTT. This sequence encodes CASSPRLTGPDTQYF.

This chain joins TRBV7-6 and TRBJ2-5; a possible D gene is TRBD1 (6 bases). CDR1 and CDR2 from the germline V gene are SGHVS and FNYEAQ. Trimming took off 4 bases at V and 4 bases at J, with 10 bases between the two ends. The CDR3 extends over 13 amino acids. The CDR3 nucleotides are TGTGCCAGCAGCTCAGGGGTTGGAGAGACCCAGTACTTC. Translation: CASSSGVGETQYF.

This chain connects TRBV7-9 to TRBJ2-5; possibly TRBD2 for D (5 bases). The CDR3 is 15 residues long. V lost 5 bases and J lost 2, with 15 bases in between. Germline V gives CDR1 SEHNR, CDR2 FQNEAQ (reference sequence). As DNA, the CDR3 is TGTGCCAGCAGCCCCCCCGTAGAGCGGCAAGAGACCCAGTACTTC. It encodes CASSPPVERQETQYF.

The chain links TRBV5-8 to TRBJ1-3; TRBD1 aligns across 7 bases. The CDR3 length is 16 residues. Germline-derived CDR1 and CDR2 are SGHTS and YDEGEE. The V and J ends lost 2 bases and 0 bases, in that order; junction bases with no gene match: 5. CDR3: CASSLGDRTSGNTIYF. CDR3 coding DNA: TGTGCCAGCAGCTTAGGGGACAGAACCTCTGGAAACACCATATATTTT.

This chain connects TRBV6-6 to TRBJ2-7; the match to TRBD1 covers 8 bases. V shed 6 bases and J 1 base; nucleotides not matched to a gene: 5. The CDR3 totals 14 residues. CDR1 is MNHNY, CDR2 SVGAGI, per germline (reference sequence). The CDR3 sequence: CASRDGQGSYEQYF. The CDR3 DNA is TGTGCCAGCAGGGATGGACAGGGATCCTACGAGCAGTACTTC.

V usage is TRBV5-8 and J usage is TRBJ2-1; maybe TRBD1 (6 bases). CDR1 and CDR2 from the germline V gene are SGHTS and YDEGEE. The CDR3 extends over 14 amino acids. V was cut by 4 bases and J by 4 bases, with 12 bases left in between. For the CDR3, the DNA is TGTGCCAGCAGCCCACGGACAGTTTACAATGAGCAGTTCTTC. Amino acid sequence: CASSPRTVYNEQFF.

Here the CDR3 DNA reads TGTGCCAGCAGTACACGACAGGGGGTAAAATTGAACACTGAAGCTTTCTTT. It codes for CASSTRQGVKLNTEAFF. V and J are TRBV27 and TRBJ1-1; 9 positions agree with TRBD1. Trimming took 5 bases from V and 0 from J; bases not matched to a gene: 10. Germline CDR1 MNHEY, CDR2 SMNVEV (reference sequence). This CDR3 has 17 amino acids.

V gene TRBV7-3 combines with J gene TRBJ2-1; 9 bases fit TRBD2. The CDR3 runs to 15 residues. Trimming removed 3 bases from V and 7 bases from J; junction bases left unmatched: 7. The germline gives CDR1 SGHTA, CDR2 FQGTGA. In nucleotides, the CDR3 is TGTGCCAGCAGCTTCCAGCGGGGGGCCCGGAATGAGCAGTTCTTC. Amino acids: CASSFQRGARNEQFF.

CDR3 nucleotide sequence: TGTGCCAGCAGCCCCCTCGGGACAGTCAGTTCACCCCTCCACTTT. It translates to CASSPLGTVSSPLHF. This chain connects TRBV14 to TRBJ1-6; 7 bases match TRBD1. Looked up from germline, CDR1 is SGHDN and CDR2 is FVKESK. The CDR3 has 15 residues. V was pared by 4 bases and J by 9 bases, with 9 bases of the junction left unmatched.

The J gene is TRBJ1-3, the V gene TRBV9; D is unclear. Trimming left V 2 bases short and J 3 bases short, with 6 bases between. The germline gives CDR1 SGDLS, CDR2 YYNGEE. The CDR3 extends over 13 amino acids. The CDR3 here is CASSVLLGNTIYF. CDR3 nucleotides: TGTGCCAGCAGCGTTCTCCTTGGAAACACCATATATTTT.

The chain carries TRBV11-2 and TRBJ2-1, with TRBD1 matching 8 bases. After removal of 5 bases from V and 0 bases from J, the junction contained 6 bases not matched to a gene. Germline values: CDR1 SGHAT, CDR2 FQNNGV. The CDR3 consists of 16 residues. Here the CDR3 reads CASSPDRGLSYNEQFF. The CDR3 coding sequence is TGTGCCAGCAGCCCTGACAGGGGCCTCTCCTACAATGAGCAGTTCTTC.

The V call is TRBV2, the J call TRBJ1-5; the match to TRBD1 covers 10 bases. The V gene's germline CDR1 is SNHLY and CDR2 FYNNEI. The CDR3 consists of 13 residues. The J segment lost 8 bases and the V segment lost 8 bases, leaving 6 bases of the junction unmatched. CDR3 DNA: TGTGCCAGCCGGGACAGGGGAACGGAGCCCCAGCATTTT. The encoded protein is CASRDRGTEPQHF.

This chain connects TRBV3-1 (or the pseudogene TRBV3-2) to TRBJ1-2; TRBD1 agrees at 9 bases. In germline, CDR1 is LGHDT, CDR2 YNNKEL (reference sequence). J lost 7 bases, V lost 4 bases, and 16 bases had no gene match. The CDR3 spans 17 residues. The CDR3 reads CASSPKGGTGLRGGYTF. The CDR3, as DNA: TGTGCCAGCAGCCCGAAGGGTGGGACAGGGTTGCGTGGTGGCTACACCTTC.

The chain uses TRBV7-9 and TRBJ2-5; the match to TRBD1 covers 8 bases. Germline loops: CDR1 SEHNR, CDR2 FQNEAQ (reference sequence). The CDR3 sequence is 15 residues long. V lost 1 base and J lost 1; bases outside the gene matches: 2. The CDR3 DNA follows: TGTGCCAGCAGCTTAGGGGGACAGGCCCAAGAGACCCAGTACTTC. Translating gives CASSLGGQAQETQYF.

This clone was seen only once. In DNA form, the CDR3 reads TGTGCCACCAGTGATTCCGGGACACTGTTCTACGAGCAGTACTTC. It is translated as CATSDSGTLFYEQYF. This sequence joins TRBV24-1 and TRBJ2-7; tentatively, D is TRBD1 (6 bases). CDR1 and CDR2 (germline): KGHDR, SFDVKD. V lost 2 bases and J lost 3, with 13 bases in between. This CDR3 region has 15 residues.

The chain combines TRBV7-6 with TRBJ1-4; 7 nucleotides match TRBD1. Germline trimming cut 5 bases from V and 5 bases from J; bases unmatched to any gene: 11. There are 16 residues in the CDR3. Germline CDR1 SGHVS, CDR2 FNYEAQ. For the CDR3, the DNA is TGTGCCAGCAGCGAACGAACCGGGACAGTGAATGAAAAACTGTTTTTT. Protein sequence: CASSERTGTVNEKLFF.

The chain carries TRBV2 and TRBJ1-5; D is unresolved. Germline V lookup: CDR1 SNHLY, CDR2 FYNNEI. The CDR3 consists of 13 residues. V dropped 1 base and J dropped 6 bases, with 7 bases sitting between them. As DNA, the CDR3 is TGTGCCAGCAGTGAAGAACTCGGTCAGCCCCAGCATTTT. Amino acids: CASSEELGQPQHF.

The V gene is TRBV4-1, the J gene TRBJ2-1; 8 nucleotides match TRBD2. Germline assignment: CDR1 MGHRA and CDR2 YSYEKL. The ends lost 0 bases at V and 8 bases at J; junction bases unmatched: 12. This CDR3 is built from 17 residues. DNA of the CDR3: TGCGCCAGCAGCCAAGATGTCGGGGGGGCCATTTTATATGAGCAGTTCTTC. It codes for CASSQDVGGAILYEQFF.

Only one count was recorded for this clone. This rearrangement joins TRBV11-3 to TRBJ2-5, with 7 bases lining up with TRBD1. Germline V gene data show CDR1 as SGHNT and CDR2 as YENEEA. J was trimmed by 5 bases and V by 1 base; bases with no gene match: 7. The length of the CDR3 is 15 residues. CDR3 sequence (DNA): TGTGCCAGCAGCTTAGCGGGCAGGGGGTGGGAGACCCAGTACTTC. Residues: CASSLAGRGWETQYF.

The rearrangement links TRBV6-2 or TRBV6-3 to TRBJ1-5; a weak D match, TRBD1 (6 bases). Trimming removed 0 bases from V and 4 bases from J, with 7 bases in between. CDR3 size: 14 residues. Germline V gives CDR1 MNHEY, CDR2 SVGEGT. The CDR3 DNA sequence: TGTGCCAGCAGTTACTCGAGGGGGAATCAGCCCCAGCATTTT. It is translated as CASSYSRGNQPQHF.

V is TRBV6-2 or TRBV6-3 and J is TRBJ2-5; 12 nucleotides align to TRBD2. CDR1 is MNHEY, CDR2 SVGEGT, per germline. The CDR3 spans 16 residues. The ends lost 4 bases at V and 3 bases at J; junction bases unmatched: 6. This CDR3 is CASSSTGLAGKETQYF. The CDR3 DNA reads as TGTGCCAGCAGTTCCACCGGACTAGCGGGAAAAGAGACCCAGTACTTC.

The chain couples TRBV28 to TRBJ1-5, with TRBD1 identical over 9 bases. The ends lost 5 bases at V and 7 bases at J; junction bases unmatched: 6. Per germline, CDR1 MDHEN and CDR2 SYDVKM. The CDR3 covers 14 residues. Here the CDR3 DNA reads TGTGCCAGCAGTCGAACCGGGACAGGGCAGCCCCAGCATTTT. This gives the protein CASSRTGTGQPQHF.

The chain has TRBV3-1 (or the pseudogene TRBV3-2) and TRBJ2-7; the D is unclear. The V end lost 0 bases, the J end lost 4 bases, and 16 bases lay between the germline ends. CDR1 LGHDT and CDR2 YNNKEL come from the germline V gene (reference sequence). The CDR3 runs 16 residues. CDR3 protein: CASSQDYRKGEYEQYF. DNA of the CDR3: TGTGCCAGCAGCCAAGATTATAGAAAAGGAGAGTACGAGCAGTACTTC.